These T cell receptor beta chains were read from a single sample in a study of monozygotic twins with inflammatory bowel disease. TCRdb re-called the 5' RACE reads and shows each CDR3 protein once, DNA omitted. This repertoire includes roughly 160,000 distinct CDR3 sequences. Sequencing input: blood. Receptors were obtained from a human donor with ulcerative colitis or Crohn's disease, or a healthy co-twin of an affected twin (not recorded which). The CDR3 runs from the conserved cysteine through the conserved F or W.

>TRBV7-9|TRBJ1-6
CASQGWDFDGNSPLHF
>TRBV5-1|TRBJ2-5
CASSYSGTSGETQYF
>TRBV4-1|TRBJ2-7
CASSHPGQDYEQYF
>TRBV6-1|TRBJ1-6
CASRPGGTGNSPLHF
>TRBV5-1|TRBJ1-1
CASSLGTSGVSTEAFF
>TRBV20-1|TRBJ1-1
CSAYQGNTEAFF
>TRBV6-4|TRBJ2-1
CASSDSAFSYNEQFF
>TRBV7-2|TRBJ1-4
CASSRETGGGEKLFF
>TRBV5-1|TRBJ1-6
CASSFAGTGTSPLHF
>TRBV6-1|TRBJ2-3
CASSDLGDTQYF
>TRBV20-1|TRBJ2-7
CSANGQGQPLYEQYF
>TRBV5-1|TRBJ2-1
CASTTSGRAMGNEQFF
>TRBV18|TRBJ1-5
CASSPVLNQPQHF
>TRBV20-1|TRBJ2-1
CSARAGLAGVRNEQFF
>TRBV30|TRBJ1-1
CAWSVRGMGRARNTEAFF
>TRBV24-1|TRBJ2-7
CATSENRGKEQYF
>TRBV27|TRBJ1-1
CASSFQRGMNTEAFF
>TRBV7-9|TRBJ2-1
CASSPRVHPNEQFF
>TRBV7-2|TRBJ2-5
CASSSDRGRETQYF
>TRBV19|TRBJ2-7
CASSIGDSYEQYF
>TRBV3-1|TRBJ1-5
CASSQRQGGSNQPQHF
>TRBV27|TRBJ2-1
CASSLPWGNEQFF
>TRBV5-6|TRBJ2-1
CASSLAAVDDGFF
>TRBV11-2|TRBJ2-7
CASSLRLAGRNENEQYF
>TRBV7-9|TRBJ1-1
CASSLMQGLNTEAFF
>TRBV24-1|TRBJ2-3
CATSVGTSGYGTQYF
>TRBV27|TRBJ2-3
CASSLREGGTDTQYF
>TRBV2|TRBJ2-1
CASEEEIVTNEQFF
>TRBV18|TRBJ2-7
CASSPSQGGPEYEQYF
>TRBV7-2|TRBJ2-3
CASSLGEIDTQYF
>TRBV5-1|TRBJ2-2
CASSPRNTGELFF
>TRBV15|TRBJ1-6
CATSRDPGGSPLHF
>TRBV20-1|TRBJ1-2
CSASDTSYGYTF
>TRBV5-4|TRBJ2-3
CASSSGTHVTDTQYF
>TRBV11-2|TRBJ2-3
CASSLDPGRVRTDTQYF
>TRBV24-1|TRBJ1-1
CATSDPGLRGTEAFF
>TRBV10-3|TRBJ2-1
CAISESSEISSSYNEQFF
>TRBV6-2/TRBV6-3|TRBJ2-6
CASSFYRVGGANVLTF
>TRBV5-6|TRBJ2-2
CASSPPRGGELFF
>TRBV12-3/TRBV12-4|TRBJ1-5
CASNPGHNQPQHF
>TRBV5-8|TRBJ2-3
CASSLGQPTDTQYF
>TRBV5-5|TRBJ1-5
CASSKDRVNQPQHF
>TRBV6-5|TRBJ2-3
CASSPRQGWNTQYF
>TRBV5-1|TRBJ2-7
CASSSEVGTGFYEQYF
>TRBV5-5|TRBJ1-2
CASSLRVQPSGYTF
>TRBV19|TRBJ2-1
CASVNSAGAYNEQFF
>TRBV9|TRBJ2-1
CASSVRRGQNYNEQFF
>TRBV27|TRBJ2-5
CASSHGRERAQYF
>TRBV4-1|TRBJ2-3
CASSLGRVAEDTQYF
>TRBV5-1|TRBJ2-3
CASSLRTGADDTQYF
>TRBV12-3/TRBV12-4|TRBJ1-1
CASSLGQGNVNTEAFF
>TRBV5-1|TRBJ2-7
CASSLVRDEQYF
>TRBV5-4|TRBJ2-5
CASSFEETQYF
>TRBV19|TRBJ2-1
CASRLTTRHNEQFF
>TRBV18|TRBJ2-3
CASSPPGTGQYF
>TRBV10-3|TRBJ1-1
CAIRPVQENTEAFF
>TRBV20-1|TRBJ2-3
CSARARAGVTDTQYF